Shown below are 6 T cell receptor beta chains from a single sample sequenced in a study of radiotherapy plus CTLA-4 blockade in lung cancer (dated by TCRdb to between 2018 and 2020). Libraries were constructed by the immunoSEQ multiplex PCR assay. TCRdb carries this immuneACCESS record with in-frame sequences only. Its versions omit some clonotypes, under half of them owing to an unresolved V gene in the studies checked, with the rest unexplained. The sample profile shows 95,000 to 150,000 clones; about nine tenths of them were found once. Clones ranked in the top ten supply 6.9% of the sample. Specimen: peripheral blood, collected from a patient treated with radiotherapy plus ipilimumab. The receptor source for this set is a human donor with non-small cell lung cancer that progressed on radiotherapy plus ipilimumab.

The chain couples TRBV7-6 to TRBJ1-2; D possibly corresponds to TRBD1 (6 bases). This CDR3 is 13 amino acids long. Germline CDR1 and CDR2: SGHVS and FNYEAQ. Trimming took off 5 bases at V and 2 bases at J, with 9 bases between the two ends. The CDR3 DNA reads TGTGCCAGCAGCCTAGGACAGAACTATGGCTACACCTTC. Protein sequence: CASSLGQNYGYTF.

The chain employs TRBV18 and TRBJ2-7; D not certain. The CDR3 consists of 12 residues. V was pared by 3 bases and J by 5 bases, with 8 bases between. Germline V lookup: CDR1 KGHSH, CDR2 LQKENI. Here the CDR3 DNA reads TGTGCCAGCTCACCGTCGAGGAACGAGCAGTACTTC. This encodes CASSPSRNEQYF.

This clone was found once. CDR3 amino acids: CASSDPGTGELFF. CDR3 nucleotides: TGCGCCAGCAGTGACCCGGGCACCGGGGAGCTGTTTTTT. The rearrangement links TRBV10-1 to TRBJ2-2; D call uncertain. The CDR3 extends over 13 amino acids. Germline values: CDR1 WNHNN, CDR2 SYGVQD (reference sequence). Trimming took 3 bases from V and 4 from J, leaving 6 bases between them.

The chain has TRBV5-5 and TRBJ1-5; 9 bases line up with TRBD1. Germline lookup yields CDR1 SGHKS and CDR2 YYEKEE (reference sequence). This CDR3 region has 19 residues. The V and J ends lost 2 bases and 0 bases, in that order; junction bases with no gene match: 12. CDR3 loop: CASSLTFRDRVISNQPQHF. CDR3 DNA: TGTGCCAGCAGCTTAACTTTCCGGGACAGGGTGATTAGCAATCAGCCCCAGCATTTT.

With respect to this clone: The sample holds other DNA sequences that translate to the same CDR3. The chain employs TRBV6-5 and TRBJ1-1, with a tentative D call TRBD1 (6 bases). The length of the CDR3 is 13 residues. V lost 0 bases, J lost 4 bases, and 6 bases lay in between. Germline CDR1 and CDR2: MNHEY and SVGAGI. The CDR3 coding sequence is TGTGCCAGCAGTTACTCGACAGGCACTGAAGCTTTCTTT. It codes for CASSYSTGTEAFF.

DNA for the CDR3: TGCGCCAGCAGGCTAGAAATTCTTGATGAAAAACTGTTTTTT. It translates to CASRLEILDEKLFF. V and J are TRBV5-1 and TRBJ1-4; D uncertain. CDR3 length: 14 residues. Trimming removed 5 bases at V and 6 bases at J, with 14 bases between. Germline assignment: CDR1 SGHRS and CDR2 YFSETQ.